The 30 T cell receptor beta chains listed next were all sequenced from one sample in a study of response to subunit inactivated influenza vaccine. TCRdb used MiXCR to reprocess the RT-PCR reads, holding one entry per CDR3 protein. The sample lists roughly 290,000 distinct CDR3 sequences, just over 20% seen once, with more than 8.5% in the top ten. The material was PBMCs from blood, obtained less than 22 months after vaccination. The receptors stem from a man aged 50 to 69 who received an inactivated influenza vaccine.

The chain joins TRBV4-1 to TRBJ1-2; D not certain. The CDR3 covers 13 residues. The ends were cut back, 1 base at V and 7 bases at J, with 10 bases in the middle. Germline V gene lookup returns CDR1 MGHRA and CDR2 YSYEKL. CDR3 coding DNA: TGCGCCAGCAGCCAAGCGGGCTTGGGTGGCTACACCTTC. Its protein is CASSQAGLGGYTF.

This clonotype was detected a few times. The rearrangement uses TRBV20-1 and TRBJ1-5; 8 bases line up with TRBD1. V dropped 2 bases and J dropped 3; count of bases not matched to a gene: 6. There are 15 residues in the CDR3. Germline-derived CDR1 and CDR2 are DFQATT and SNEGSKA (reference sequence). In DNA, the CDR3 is TGCAGTGCTAGACAGGGGGCTGGTAACAATCAGCCCCAGCATTTT. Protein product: CSARQGAGNNQPQHF.

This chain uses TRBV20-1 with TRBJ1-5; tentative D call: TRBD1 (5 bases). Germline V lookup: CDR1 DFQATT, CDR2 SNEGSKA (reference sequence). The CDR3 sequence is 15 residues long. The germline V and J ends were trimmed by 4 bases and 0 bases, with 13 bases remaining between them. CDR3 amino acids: CSAIRGGASNQPQHF. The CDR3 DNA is TGCAGTGCTATACGAGGAGGGGCTAGCAATCAGCCCCAGCATTTT.

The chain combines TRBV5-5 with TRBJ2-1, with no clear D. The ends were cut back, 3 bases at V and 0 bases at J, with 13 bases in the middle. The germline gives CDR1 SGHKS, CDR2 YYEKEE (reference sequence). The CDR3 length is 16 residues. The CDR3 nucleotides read TGTGCCAGCAGCTCCGGACCTGGGATCTCCTACAATGAGCAGTTCTTC. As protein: CASSSGPGISYNEQFF.

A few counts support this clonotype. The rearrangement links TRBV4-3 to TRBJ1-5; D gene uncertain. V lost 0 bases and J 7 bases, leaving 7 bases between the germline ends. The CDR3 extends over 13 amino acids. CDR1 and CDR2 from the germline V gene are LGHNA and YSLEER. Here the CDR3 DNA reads TGCGCCAGCAGCCAAGATATTCAGCAGCCCCAGCATTTT. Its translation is CASSQDIQQPQHF.

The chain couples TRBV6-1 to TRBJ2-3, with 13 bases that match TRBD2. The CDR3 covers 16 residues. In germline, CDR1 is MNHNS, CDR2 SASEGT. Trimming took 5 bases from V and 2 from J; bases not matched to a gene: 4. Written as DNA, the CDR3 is TGTGCCAGCAGTCGACTAGCGGGAGGTCACACAGATACGCAGTATTTT. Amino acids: CASSRLAGGHTDTQYF.

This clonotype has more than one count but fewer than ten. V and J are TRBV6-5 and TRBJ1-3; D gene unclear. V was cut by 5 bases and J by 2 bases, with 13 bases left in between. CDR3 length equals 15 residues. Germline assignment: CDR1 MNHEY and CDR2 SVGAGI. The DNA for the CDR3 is TGTGCCAGCAGTAAGTCGACCGAGGCTGGAAACACCATATATTTT. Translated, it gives CASSKSTEAGNTIYF.

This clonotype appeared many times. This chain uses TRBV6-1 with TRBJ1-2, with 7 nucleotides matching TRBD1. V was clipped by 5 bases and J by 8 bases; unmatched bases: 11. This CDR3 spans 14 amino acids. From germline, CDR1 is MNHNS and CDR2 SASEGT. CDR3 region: CASSTGQVRGGYTF. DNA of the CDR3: TGTGCCAGCAGTACAGGACAGGTCCGGGGCGGCTACACCTTC.

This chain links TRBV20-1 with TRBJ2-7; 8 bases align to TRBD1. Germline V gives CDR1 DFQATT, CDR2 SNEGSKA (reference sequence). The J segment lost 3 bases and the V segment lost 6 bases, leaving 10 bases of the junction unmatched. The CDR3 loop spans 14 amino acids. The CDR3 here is CSANDRGLFYEQYF. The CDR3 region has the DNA TGCAGTGCCAACGACAGGGGATTATTCTACGAGCAGTACTTC.

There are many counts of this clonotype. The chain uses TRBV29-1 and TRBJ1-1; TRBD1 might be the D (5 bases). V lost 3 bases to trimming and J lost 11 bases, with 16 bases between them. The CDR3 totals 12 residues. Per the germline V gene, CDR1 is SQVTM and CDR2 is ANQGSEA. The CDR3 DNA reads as TGCAGCGTTGAGCGGGACCATACAAATGCTTTCTTT. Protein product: CSVERDHTNAFF.

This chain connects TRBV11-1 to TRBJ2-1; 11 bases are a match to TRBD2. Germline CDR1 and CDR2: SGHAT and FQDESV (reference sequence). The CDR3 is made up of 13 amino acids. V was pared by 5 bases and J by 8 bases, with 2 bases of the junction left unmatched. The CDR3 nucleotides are TGTGCCAGCAGCGGGGGACTAGCGGATGAGCAGTTCTTC. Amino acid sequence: CASSGGLADEQFF.

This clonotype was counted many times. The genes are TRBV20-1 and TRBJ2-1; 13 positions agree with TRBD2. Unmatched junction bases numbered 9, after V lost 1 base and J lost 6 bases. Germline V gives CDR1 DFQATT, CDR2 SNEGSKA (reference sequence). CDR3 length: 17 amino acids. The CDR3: CSARGRTSGSSGNEQFF. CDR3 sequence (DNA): TGCAGTGCTAGAGGCCGGACTAGCGGGAGTAGTGGCAATGAGCAGTTCTTC.

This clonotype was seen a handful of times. The CDR3 bases are TGTGCCAGCAGCGACAACAGGGGTGGCGAGCAGTACTTC. The encoded protein is CASSDNRGGEQYF. The chain recombines TRBV9 with TRBJ2-7; 7 positions match TRBD1. The junction had 6 bases not matched to a gene; V was cut back by 3 bases and J by 6 bases. CDR3 length: 13 amino acids. Looked up from germline, CDR1 is SGDLS and CDR2 is YYNGEE.

CDR3 DNA sequence: TGCAGCTTTGGGACAGGGATATACAATGAGCAGTTCTTC. This encodes CSFGTGIYNEQFF. The chain couples TRBV29-1 to TRBJ2-1; 9 bases match TRBD1. V lost 8 bases, J lost 4 bases, and 6 bases stayed unmatched. The CDR3 consists of 13 residues. Per the germline V gene, CDR1 is SQVTM and CDR2 is ANQGSEA.

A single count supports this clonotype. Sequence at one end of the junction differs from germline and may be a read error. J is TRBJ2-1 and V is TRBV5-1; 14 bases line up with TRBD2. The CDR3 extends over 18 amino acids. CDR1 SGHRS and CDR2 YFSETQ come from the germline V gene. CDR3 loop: CASSLSGLAGASCNEQFF. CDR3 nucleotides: TGCGCCAGCAGCCTATCGGGACTAGCGGGAGCCTCCTGCAATGAGCAGTTCTTC.

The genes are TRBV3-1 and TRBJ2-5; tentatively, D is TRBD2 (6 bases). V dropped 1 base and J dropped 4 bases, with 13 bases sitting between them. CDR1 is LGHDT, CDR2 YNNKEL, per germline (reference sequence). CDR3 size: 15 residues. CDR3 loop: CASSQVFGGTETQYF. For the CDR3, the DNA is TGTGCCAGCAGCCAAGTGTTTGGGGGGACAGAGACCCAGTACTTC.

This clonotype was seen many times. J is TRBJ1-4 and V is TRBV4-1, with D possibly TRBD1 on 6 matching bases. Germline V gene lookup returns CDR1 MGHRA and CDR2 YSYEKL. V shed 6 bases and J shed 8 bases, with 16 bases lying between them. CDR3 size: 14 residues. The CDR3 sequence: CASSPTGFREKLFF. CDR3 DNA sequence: TGCGCCAGCAGTCCTACAGGGTTCAGGGAAAAACTGTTTTTT.

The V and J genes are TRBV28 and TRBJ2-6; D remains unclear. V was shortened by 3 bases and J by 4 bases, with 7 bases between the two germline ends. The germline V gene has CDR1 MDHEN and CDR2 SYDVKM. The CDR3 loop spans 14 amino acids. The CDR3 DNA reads TGTGCCAGCAGTTTCAGGTGGGGGGCCAACGTCCTGACTTTC. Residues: CASSFRWGANVLTF.

The CDR3 spells CASSPPGWAQNEQFF. The CDR3 DNA reads TGTGCCAGCAGCCCGCCGGGTTGGGCCCAAAATGAGCAGTTCTTC. This chain uses TRBV7-3 with TRBJ2-1; D not certain. The V gene lost 5 bases and the J gene lost 7 bases, with 18 bases spanning the gap. CDR3 length equals 15 residues. The germline V gene has CDR1 SGHTA and CDR2 FQGTGA.

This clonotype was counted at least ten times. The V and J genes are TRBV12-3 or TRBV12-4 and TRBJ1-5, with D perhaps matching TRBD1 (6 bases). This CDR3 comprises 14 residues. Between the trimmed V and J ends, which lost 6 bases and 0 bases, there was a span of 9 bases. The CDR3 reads CASSQGLSNQPQHF. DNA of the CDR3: TGTGCCAGCAGCCAGGGGCTTAGCAATCAGCCCCAGCATTTT.

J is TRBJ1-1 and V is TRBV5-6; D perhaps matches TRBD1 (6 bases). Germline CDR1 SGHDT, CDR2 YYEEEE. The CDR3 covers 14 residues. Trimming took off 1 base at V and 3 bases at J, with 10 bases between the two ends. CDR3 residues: CASSLSGAYTEAFF. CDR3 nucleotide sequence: TGTGCCAGCAGCTTGTCGGGGGCTTACACTGAAGCTTTCTTT.

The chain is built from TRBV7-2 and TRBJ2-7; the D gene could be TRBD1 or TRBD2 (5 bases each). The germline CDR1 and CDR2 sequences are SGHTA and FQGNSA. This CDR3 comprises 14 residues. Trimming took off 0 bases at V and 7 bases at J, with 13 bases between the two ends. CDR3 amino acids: CASSLAGWGTEQYF. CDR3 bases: TGTGCCAGCAGCTTAGCGGGCTGGGGGACGGAGCAGTACTTC.

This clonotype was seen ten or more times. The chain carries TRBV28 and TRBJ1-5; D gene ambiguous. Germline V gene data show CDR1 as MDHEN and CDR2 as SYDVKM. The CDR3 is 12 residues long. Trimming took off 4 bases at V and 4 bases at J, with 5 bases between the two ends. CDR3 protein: CASSWGNQPQHF. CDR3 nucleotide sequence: TGTGCCAGCAGTTGGGGTAATCAGCCCCAGCATTTT.

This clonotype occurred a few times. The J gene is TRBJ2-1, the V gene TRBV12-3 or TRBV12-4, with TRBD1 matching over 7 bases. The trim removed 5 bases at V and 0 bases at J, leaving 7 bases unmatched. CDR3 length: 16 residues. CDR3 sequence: CASSKRQGSSYNEQFF. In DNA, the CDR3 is TGTGCCAGCAGTAAAAGACAGGGAAGCTCCTACAATGAGCAGTTCTTC.

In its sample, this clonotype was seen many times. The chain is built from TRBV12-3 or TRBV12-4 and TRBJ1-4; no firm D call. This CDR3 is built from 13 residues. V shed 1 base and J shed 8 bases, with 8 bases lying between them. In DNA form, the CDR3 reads TGTGCCAGCAGTTTAGGGGAGATCGAAAAACTGTTTTTT. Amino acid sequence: CASSLGEIEKLFF.

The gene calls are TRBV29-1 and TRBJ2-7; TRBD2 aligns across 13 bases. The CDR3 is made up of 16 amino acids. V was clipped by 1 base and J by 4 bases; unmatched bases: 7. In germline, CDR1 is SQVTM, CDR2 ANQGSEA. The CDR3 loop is CSVEGTSGSKIYEQYF. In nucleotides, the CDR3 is TGCAGCGTTGAAGGGACTAGCGGGAGTAAGATTTACGAGCAGTACTTC.

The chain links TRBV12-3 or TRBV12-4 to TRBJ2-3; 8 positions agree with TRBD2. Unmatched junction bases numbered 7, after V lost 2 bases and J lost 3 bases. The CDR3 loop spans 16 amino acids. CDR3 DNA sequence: TGTGCCAGCAGTTTACTACCGGGGGGGCTTACAGATACGCAGTATTTT. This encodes CASSLLPGGLTDTQYF.

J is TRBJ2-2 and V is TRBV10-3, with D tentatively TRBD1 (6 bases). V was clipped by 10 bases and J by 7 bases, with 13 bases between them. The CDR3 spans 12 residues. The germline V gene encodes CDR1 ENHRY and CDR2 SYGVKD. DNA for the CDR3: TGTGCCACAGGGGCAGGCGGCGGGGAGCTGTTTTTT. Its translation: CATGAGGGELFF.

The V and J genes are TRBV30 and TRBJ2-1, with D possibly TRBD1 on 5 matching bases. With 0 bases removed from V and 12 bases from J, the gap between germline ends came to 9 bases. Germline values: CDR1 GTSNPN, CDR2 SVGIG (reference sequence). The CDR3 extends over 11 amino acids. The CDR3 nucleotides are TGTGCCTGGAGTGTGGGGCCTTTGCAGTTCTTC. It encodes CAWSVGPLQFF.

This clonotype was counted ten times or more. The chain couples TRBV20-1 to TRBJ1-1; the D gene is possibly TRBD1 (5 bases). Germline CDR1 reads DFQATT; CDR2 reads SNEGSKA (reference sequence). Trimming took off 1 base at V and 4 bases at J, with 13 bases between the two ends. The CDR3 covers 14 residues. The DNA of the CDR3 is TGCAGTGCTAGAGTCGTGGGGGTAGGCACTGAAGCTTTCTTT. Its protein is CSARVVGVGTEAFF.